This T cell receptor beta chain was sequenced for a study of blood T cell repertoires in COVID-19. V was shortened by 3 bases and J by 5 bases, with 17 bases between the two germline ends. There are 15 residues in the CDR3. Germline values: CDR1 MDHEN, CDR2 SYDVKM. Only in-frame clones appear in the TCRdb table, and some are missing; sequencing was by immunoSEQ multiplex PCR. The sample records 300,000 to 400,000 clones, 85% to 90% being singletons. The TCR comes from a woman between 45 and 60 years old with COVID-19, enrolled during active disease. The material sequenced was peripheral blood. The rearrangement links TRBV28 to TRBJ2-7, with D possibly being TRBD1 (5 bases). CDR3 DNA: TGTGCCAGCAGTTTGACCCAGGGAAGATGGGACGAGCAGTACTTC. This encodes CASSLTQGRWDEQYF.